The source of this T cell receptor (beta chain) is a study of T-cell reconstitution after alpha-beta-depleted transplantation in children. Overall study findings and caveats: Reports say that about two months after transplant, the alpha-beta T cells came out of several hundred graft clones that had expanded. Surviving recipient T cells and thymic progenitors produced the high day-60 TCRbeta diversity seen in some patients. One year post-transplant, T-cell counts and diversity were largely derived from T cells produced anew.

This clonotype came up a few times. Its specificity is not known. TCRbeta library preparation incorporated unique molecular identifiers. TCRdb re-analysed the PCR reads in MiXCR, keeping a single row per CDR3 protein. The table includes almost 600,000 distinct CDR3 sequences, over 20% detected once. The germline CDR1 and CDR2 sequences are LGHNA and YNFKEQ. Trimming cost V 4 bases and J 6 bases; bases outside gene matches: 4. This CDR3 comprises 14 residues. The gene calls are TRBV4-2 and TRBJ2-1, with TRBD2 matching 9 bases. Source: PBMCs, taken before TCRalphabeta/CD19-depleted stem cell transplant. This sequence was found in a boy in the first two years of life with Wiskott-Aldrich syndrome, due to receive a stem cell transplant. In DNA, the CDR3 is TGTGCCAGCAGCCCGGGACTAGCACCCAATGAGCAGTTCTTC. It codes for CASSPGLAPNEQFF.